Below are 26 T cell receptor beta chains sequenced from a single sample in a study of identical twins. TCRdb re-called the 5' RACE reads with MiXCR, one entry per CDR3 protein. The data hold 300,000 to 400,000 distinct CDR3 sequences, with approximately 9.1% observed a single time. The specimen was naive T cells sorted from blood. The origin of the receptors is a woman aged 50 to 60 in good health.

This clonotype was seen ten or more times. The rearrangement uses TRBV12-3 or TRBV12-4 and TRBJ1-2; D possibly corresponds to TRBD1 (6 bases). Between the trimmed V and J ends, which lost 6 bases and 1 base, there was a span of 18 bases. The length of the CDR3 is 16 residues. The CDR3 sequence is CASRPKQGLLNYGYTF. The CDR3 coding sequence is TGTGCCAGCAGACCAAAACAGGGCCTACTTAACTATGGCTACACCTTC.

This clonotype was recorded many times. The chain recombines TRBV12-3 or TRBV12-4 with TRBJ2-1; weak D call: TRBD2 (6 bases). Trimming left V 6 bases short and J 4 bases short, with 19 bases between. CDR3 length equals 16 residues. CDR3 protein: CASSRGEDPIYNEQFF. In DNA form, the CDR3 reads TGTGCCAGCAGCCGAGGGGAGGACCCAATTTACAATGAGCAGTTCTTC.

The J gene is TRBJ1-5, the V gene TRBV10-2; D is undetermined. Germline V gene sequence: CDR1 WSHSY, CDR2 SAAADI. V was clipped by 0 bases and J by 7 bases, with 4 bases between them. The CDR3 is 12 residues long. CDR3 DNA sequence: TGCGCCAGCAGTGAGTCGCAGCAGCCCCAGCATTTT. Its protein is CASSESQQPQHF.

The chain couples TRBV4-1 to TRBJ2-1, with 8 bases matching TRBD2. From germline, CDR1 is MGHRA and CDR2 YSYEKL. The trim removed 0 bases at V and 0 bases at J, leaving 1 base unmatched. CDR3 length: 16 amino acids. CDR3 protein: CASSQEAGGSYNEQFF. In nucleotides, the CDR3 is TGCGCCAGCAGCCAAGAGGCGGGAGGCTCCTACAATGAGCAGTTCTTC.

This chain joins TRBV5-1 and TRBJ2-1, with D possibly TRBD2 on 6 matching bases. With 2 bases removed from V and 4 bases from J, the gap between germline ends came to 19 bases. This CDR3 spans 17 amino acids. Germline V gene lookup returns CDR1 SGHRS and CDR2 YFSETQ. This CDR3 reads CASSFGIGGEKYNEQFF. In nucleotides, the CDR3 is TGCGCCAGCAGCTTTGGGATTGGAGGGGAGAAGTACAATGAGCAGTTCTTC. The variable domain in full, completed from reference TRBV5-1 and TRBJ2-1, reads KAGVTQTPRYLIKTRGQQVTLSCSPISGHRSVSWYQQTPGQGLQFLFEYFSETQRNKGNFPGRFSGRQFSNSRSEMNVSTLELGDSALYLCASSFGIGGEKYNEQFFGPGTRLTVL.

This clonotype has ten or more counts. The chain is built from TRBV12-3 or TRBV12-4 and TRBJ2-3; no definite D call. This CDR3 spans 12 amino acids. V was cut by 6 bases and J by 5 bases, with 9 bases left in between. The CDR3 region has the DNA TGTGCCAGCAGCTTATCTGGAGATACGCAGTATTTT. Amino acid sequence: CASSLSGDTQYF.

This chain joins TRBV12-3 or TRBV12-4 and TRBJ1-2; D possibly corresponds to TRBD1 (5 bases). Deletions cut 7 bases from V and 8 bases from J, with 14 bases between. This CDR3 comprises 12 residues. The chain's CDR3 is CASNSGRRGYTF. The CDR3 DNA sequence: TGTGCCAGCAATTCAGGGAGGAGGGGCTACACCTTC.

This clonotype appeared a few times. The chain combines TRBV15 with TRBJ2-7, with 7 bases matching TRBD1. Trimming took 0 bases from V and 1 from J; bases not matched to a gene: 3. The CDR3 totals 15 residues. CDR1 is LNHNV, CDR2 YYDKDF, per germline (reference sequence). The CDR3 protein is CATSRDPGGSYEQYF. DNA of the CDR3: TGTGCCACCAGCAGAGATCCAGGGGGTTCCTACGAGCAGTACTTC.

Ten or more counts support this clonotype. The DNA for the CDR3 is TGTGCCAGCAGCCAGCACAGGAGCTCTGGAAACACCATATATTTT. Its protein product is CASSQHRSSGNTIYF. V gene TRBV3-1 combines with J gene TRBJ1-3; the D gene is possibly TRBD1 (5 bases). Per germline, CDR1 LGHDT and CDR2 YNNKEL (reference sequence). The CDR3 extends over 15 amino acids. V was pared by 3 bases and J by 0 bases, with 9 bases between.

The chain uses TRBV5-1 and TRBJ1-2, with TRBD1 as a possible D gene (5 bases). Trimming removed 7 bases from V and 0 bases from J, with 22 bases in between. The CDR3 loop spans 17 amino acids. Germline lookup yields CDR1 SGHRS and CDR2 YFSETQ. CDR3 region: CASSFPVGAGANYGYTF. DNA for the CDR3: TGCGCCAGCTCCTTTCCCGTCGGGGCAGGAGCTAACTATGGCTACACCTTC.

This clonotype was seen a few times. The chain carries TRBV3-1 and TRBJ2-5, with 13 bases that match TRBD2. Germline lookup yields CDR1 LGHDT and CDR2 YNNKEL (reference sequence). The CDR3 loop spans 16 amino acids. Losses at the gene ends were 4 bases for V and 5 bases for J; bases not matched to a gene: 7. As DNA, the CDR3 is TGTGCCAGCAGCCTCCCACTAGCGGGAGGGCCTGAGACCCAGTACTTC. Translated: CASSLPLAGGPETQYF.

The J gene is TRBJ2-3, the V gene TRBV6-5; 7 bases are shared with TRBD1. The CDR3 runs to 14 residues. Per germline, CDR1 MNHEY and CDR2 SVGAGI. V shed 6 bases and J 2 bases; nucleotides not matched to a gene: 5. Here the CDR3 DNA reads TGTGCCAGCAGCCGACAGGGTATCACAGATACGCAGTATTTT. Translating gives CASSRQGITDTQYF.

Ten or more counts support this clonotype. CDR3 DNA: TGTGCCAGCAGCTGGGGGGGAAGCACAGATACGCAGTATTTT. Translation: CASSWGGSTDTQYF. The V call is TRBV12-3 or TRBV12-4, the J call TRBJ2-3; 7 bases line up with TRBD2. This CDR3 region has 14 residues. V lost 6 bases to trimming and J lost 0 bases; unmatched junction nucleotides: 3.

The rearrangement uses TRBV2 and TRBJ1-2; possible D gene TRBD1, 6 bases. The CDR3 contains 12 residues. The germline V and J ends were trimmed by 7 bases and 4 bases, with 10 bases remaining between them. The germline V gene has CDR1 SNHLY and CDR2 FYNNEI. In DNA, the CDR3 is TGTGCCAGCAACGGCAGGGGCTATGGCTACACCTTC. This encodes CASNGRGYGYTF. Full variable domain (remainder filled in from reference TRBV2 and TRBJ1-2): EPEVTQTPSHQVTQMGQEVILRCVPISNHLYFYWYRQILGQKVEFLVSFYNNEISEKSEIFDDQFSVERPDGSNFTLKIRSTKLEDSAMYFCASNGRGYGYTFGSGTRLTVV.

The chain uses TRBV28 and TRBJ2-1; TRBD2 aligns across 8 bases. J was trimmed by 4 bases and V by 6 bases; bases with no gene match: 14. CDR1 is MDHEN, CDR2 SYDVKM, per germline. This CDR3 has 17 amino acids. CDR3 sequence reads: CASSFWDSGVLYNEQFF. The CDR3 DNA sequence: TGTGCCAGCAGCTTCTGGGATAGCGGGGTACTTTACAATGAGCAGTTCTTC.

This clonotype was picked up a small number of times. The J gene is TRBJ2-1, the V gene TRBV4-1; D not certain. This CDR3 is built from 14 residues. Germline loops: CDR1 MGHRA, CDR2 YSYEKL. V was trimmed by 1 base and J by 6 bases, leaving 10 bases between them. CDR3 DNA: TGCGCCAGCAGCCAAGGTCTTATGCCCAATGAGCAGTTCTTC. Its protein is CASSQGLMPNEQFF.

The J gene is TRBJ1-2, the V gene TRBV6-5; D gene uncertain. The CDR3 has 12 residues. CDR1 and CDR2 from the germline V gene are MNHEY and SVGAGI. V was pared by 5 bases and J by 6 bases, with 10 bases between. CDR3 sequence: CASSGAYNGYTF. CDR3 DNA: TGTGCCAGCAGTGGCGCGTATAATGGCTACACCTTC.

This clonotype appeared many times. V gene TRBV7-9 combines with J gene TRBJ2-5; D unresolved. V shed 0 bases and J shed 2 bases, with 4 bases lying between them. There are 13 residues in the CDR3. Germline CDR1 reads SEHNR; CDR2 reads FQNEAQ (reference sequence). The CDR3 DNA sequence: TGTGCCAGCAGCTTAGCGGAGCAAGAGACCCAGTACTTC. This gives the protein CASSLAEQETQYF.

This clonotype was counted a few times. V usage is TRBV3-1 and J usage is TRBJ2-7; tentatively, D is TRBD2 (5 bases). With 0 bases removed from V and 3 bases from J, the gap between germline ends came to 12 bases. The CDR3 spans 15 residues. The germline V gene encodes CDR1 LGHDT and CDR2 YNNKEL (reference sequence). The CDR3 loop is CASSQDRRLLYEQYF. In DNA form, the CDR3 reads TGTGCCAGCAGCCAAGACCGGAGGCTCCTCTACGAGCAGTACTTC.

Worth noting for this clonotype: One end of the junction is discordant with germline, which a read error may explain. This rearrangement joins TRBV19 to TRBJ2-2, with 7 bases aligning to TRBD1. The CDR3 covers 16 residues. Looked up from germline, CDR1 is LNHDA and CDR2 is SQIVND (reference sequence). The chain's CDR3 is CASSPRDSSNTGEQFF. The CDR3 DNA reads TGTGCCAGTAGTCCGAGGGACAGCTCTAACACCGGGGAGCAGTTTTTT.

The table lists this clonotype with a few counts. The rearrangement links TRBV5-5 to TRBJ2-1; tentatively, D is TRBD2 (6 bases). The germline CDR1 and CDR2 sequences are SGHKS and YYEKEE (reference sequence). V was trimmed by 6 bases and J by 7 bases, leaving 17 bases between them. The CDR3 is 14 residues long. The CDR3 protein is CASTEGPGVNEQFF. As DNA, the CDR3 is TGTGCCAGCACCGAAGGCCCGGGAGTGAATGAGCAGTTCTTC.

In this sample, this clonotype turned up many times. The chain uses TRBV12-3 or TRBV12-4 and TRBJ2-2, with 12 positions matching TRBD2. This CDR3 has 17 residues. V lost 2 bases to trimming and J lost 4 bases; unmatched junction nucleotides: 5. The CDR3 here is CASSLLAGGPVTGELFF. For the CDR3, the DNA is TGTGCCAGCAGTTTACTAGCGGGAGGGCCGGTCACCGGGGAGCTGTTTTTT.

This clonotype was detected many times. CDR3 in amino acids: CASREETQYF. For the CDR3, the DNA is TGTGCCAGCAGGGAAGAGACCCAGTACTTC. This chain joins TRBV25-1 and TRBJ2-5, with D hard to call. Germline V gene lookup returns CDR1 MGHDK and CDR2 SYGVNS. The CDR3 has 10 amino acids. Between the trimmed V and J ends, which lost 6 bases and 3 bases, there was a span of 2 bases. The whole variable domain, filled in from reference TRBV25-1 and TRBJ2-5, reads EADIYQTPRYLVIGTGKKITLECSQTMGHDKMYWYQQDPGMELHLIHYSYGVNSTEKGDLSSESTVSRIRTEHFPLTLESARPSHTSQYLCASREETQYFGPGTRLLVL.

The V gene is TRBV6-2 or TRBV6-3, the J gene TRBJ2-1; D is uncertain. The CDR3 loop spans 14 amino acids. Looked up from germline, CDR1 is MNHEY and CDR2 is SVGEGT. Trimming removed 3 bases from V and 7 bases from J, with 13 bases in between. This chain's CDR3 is CASSYEATTNEQFF. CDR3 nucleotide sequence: TGTGCCAGCAGTTATGAGGCGACCACGAATGAGCAGTTCTTC.

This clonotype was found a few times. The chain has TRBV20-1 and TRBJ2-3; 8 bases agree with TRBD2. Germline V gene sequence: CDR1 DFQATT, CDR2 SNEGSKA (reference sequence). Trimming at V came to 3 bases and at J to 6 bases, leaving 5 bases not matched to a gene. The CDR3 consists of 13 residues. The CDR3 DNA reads TGCAGTGCTAGCCGGGGACTAGTGGATACGCAGTATTTT. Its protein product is CSASRGLVDTQYF.

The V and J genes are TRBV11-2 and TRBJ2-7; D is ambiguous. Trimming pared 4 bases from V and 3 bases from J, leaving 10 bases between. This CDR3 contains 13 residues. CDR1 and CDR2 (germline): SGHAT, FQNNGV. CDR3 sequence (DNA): TGTGCCAGCAGCTCCTGGGGATTCTACGAGCAGTACTTC. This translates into CASSSWGFYEQYF. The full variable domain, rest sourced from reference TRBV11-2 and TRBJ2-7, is EAGVAQSPRYKIIEKRQSVAFWCNPISGHATLYWYQQILGQGPKLLIQFQNNGVVDDSQLPKDRFSAERLKGVDSTLKIQPAKLEDSAVYLCASSSWGFYEQYFGPGTRLTVT.